Listed below are T cell receptor beta chains from one sample, sequenced in a study of cytomegalovirus exposure and HLA in healthy donors. Assay used: immunoSEQ multiplex PCR; TCRdb lists only in-frame clones, some missing. The sample carries some 90,000 clones, roughly 79% recorded once. Sequencing used PBMCs. Receptors originate from a man aged 25 to 45 in good health and CMV-seronegative. CDR3s include the opening cysteine and the closing phenylalanine or tryptophan. The D gene is left open where the match is weak. Clone size appears in some rows only: once, few, many, or a class for an expanded clone.

D gene: TRBD1
J gene: TRBJ1-6
V gene: TRBV7-2
clone size: .
CDR3 DNA: TGTGCCAGCAGCTTGGCGCAGGGGGGATCACCCCTCCACTTT
CDR3 protein: CASSLAQGGSPLHF

D gene: TRBD1
J gene: TRBJ2-1
V gene: TRBV29-1
clone size: .
CDR3 DNA: TGCAGCGTTGAAGATAACAGGGGGCGAAGTGAGCAGTTCTTC
CDR3 protein: CSVEDNRGRSEQFF

D gene: TRBD2
J gene: TRBJ2-1
V gene: TRBV15
clone size: once
CDR3 DNA: TGTGCCATCTCGCGGCTAGCGGGAGCTCCGGGTGAGCAGTTCTTC
CDR3 protein: CAISRLAGAPGEQFF

D gene: .
J gene: TRBJ1-5
V gene: TRBV28
clone size: .
CDR3 DNA: TGTGCCAGCAGTCTAAATCTCGGGGTTAGCAATCAGCCCCAGCATTTT
CDR3 protein: CASSLNLGVSNQPQHF

D gene: .
J gene: TRBJ1-2
V gene: TRBV4-1
clone size: .
CDR3 DNA: TGCGCCAGCAGCCAAGTAGGAATCAGGGTCGGCTACACCTTC
CDR3 protein: CASSQVGIRVGYTF

D gene: .
J gene: TRBJ2-7
V gene: TRBV6-1
clone size: .
CDR3 DNA: TGTGCCAGCAGTGAAGATGCGGGGACCTCCTACGAGCAGTACTTC
CDR3 protein: CASSEDAGTSYEQYF

D gene: TRBD2
J gene: TRBJ2-1
V gene: TRBV10-3
clone size: .
CDR3 DNA: TGTGCCATCAGTCCTCCGACTAGCGGGAAGCACAATGAGCAGTTCTTC
CDR3 protein: CAISPPTSGKHNEQFF

D gene: .
J gene: TRBJ1-2
V gene: TRBV21-1
clone size: .
CDR3 DNA: TGTGCCAGCAGCAAAGATGCAGGAAGCCCTGGCTACACCTTC
CDR3 protein: CASSKDAGSPGYTF

D gene: TRBD2
J gene: TRBJ2-5
V gene: TRBV10-3
clone size: .
CDR3 DNA: TGTGCCATCAGTGTAGGACTAGCGGGGGGTACCCAAGAGACCCAGTACTTC
CDR3 protein: CAISVGLAGGTQETQYF

D gene: .
J gene: TRBJ2-7
V gene: TRBV6-5
clone size: .
CDR3 DNA: TGTGCCAGCAGGGATAAAACAGGTTCCTCCTACGAGCAGTACTTC
CDR3 protein: CASRDKTGSSYEQYF

D gene: .
J gene: TRBJ1-2
V gene: TRBV6-5
clone size: .
CDR3 DNA: TGTGCCAGCAGTTACGGGGGCATCTATGGCTACACCTTC
CDR3 protein: CASSYGGIYGYTF